The 32 T cell receptor beta chains below were found in one sample sequenced in a study of T cell responses to AZD1222 COVID-19 vaccine. This table comes from immunoSEQ multiplex PCR, and its TCRdb copy is limited to in-frame clones, with some not included. The sample includes 160,000 or so clones, roughly 88% of them seen just once. Sequenced material: peripheral blood, taken 28 days after the second AZD1222 dose. Receptors were obtained from an adult who received the AZD1222 COVID-19 vaccine.

The V and J genes are TRBV6-5 and TRBJ2-5, with D possibly being TRBD1 (5 bases). The CDR3 totals 12 residues. Trimming shortened V by 8 bases and J by 2 bases, and 9 bases separated the two germline ends. Germline lookup yields CDR1 MNHEY and CDR2 SVGAGI. This CDR3 is CASGRQQETQYF. The CDR3, as DNA: TGTGCCAGCGGAAGACAGCAAGAGACCCAGTACTTC.

The rearrangement joins TRBV19 to TRBJ1-2, with 8 bases identical to TRBD1. With 3 bases clipped from V and 10 bases from J, the junction kept 7 bases outside the gene matches. Germline loops: CDR1 LNHDA, CDR2 SQIVND (reference sequence). CDR3 length: 13 residues. CDR3 protein: CASSMTGVDDYTF. The CDR3 bases are TGTGCCAGTAGTATGACAGGGGTGGATGACTACACCTTC.

V gene TRBV5-5 combines with J gene TRBJ1-5; D is unresolved. CDR1 is SGHKS and CDR2 is YYEKEE in the germline V gene (reference sequence). This CDR3 has 15 residues. The germline V and J ends were trimmed by 4 bases and 6 bases, with 17 bases remaining between them. The CDR3 region is CASSPTSVGGQPQHF. Here the CDR3 DNA reads TGTGCCAGCAGCCCTACCTCAGTAGGAGGTCAGCCCCAGCATTTT.

The CDR3 region has the DNA TGTGCCAGCAGTGAAAACGTGCTGGGGTCTAACTATGGCTACACCTTC. It codes for CASSENVLGSNYGYTF. The chain carries TRBV2 and TRBJ1-2; D is unresolved. The CDR3 consists of 16 residues. The germline V and J ends were trimmed by 2 bases and 0 bases, with 13 bases remaining between them. CDR1 SNHLY and CDR2 FYNNEI come from the germline V gene.

V is TRBV19 and J is TRBJ1-2, with D perhaps matching TRBD1 (6 bases). Between the trimmed V and J ends, which lost 6 bases and 5 bases, there was a span of 16 bases. This CDR3 comprises 14 residues. CDR1 and CDR2 (germline): LNHDA, SQIVND (reference sequence). This chain's CDR3 is CASRSTGEDYGYTF. Written as DNA, the CDR3 is TGTGCCAGTAGATCGACAGGAGAGGATTATGGCTACACCTTC.

The genes are TRBV6-5 and TRBJ1-2, with no clear D. Germline V CDR1 and CDR2: MNHEY, SVGAGI. The CDR3 length is 15 residues. The germline V and J ends were trimmed by 4 bases and 7 bases, with 19 bases remaining between them. The CDR3 loop reads CASSFDALGVSGYTF. The CDR3, as DNA: TGTGCCAGCAGTTTCGACGCCCTTGGGGTCTCTGGCTACACCTTC.

This clone was seen a few times. The CDR3 here is CASSSSWSTEAFF. Here the CDR3 DNA reads TGTGCCAGCAGCTCCTCCTGGAGCACTGAAGCTTTCTTT. V and J are TRBV7-3 and TRBJ1-1, with D unclear. Trimming removed 4 bases at V and 4 bases at J, with 10 bases between. The germline V gene has CDR1 SGHTA and CDR2 FQGTGA. The CDR3 extends over 13 amino acids.

The gene calls are TRBV2 and TRBJ1-1; possibly TRBD1 for D (6 bases). Germline values: CDR1 SNHLY, CDR2 FYNNEI. V lost 8 bases and J lost 4, with 14 bases in between. The CDR3 extends over 13 amino acids. The CDR3: CASYVVGGTEAFF. The CDR3 coding sequence is TGTGCCAGCTATGTTGTAGGGGGCACTGAAGCTTTCTTT. Supplemented by reference TRBV2 and TRBJ1-1, the full variable domain reads EPEVTQTPSHQVTQMGQEVILRCVPISNHLYFYWYRQILGQKVEFLVSFYNNEISEKSEIFDDQFSVERPDGSNFTLKIRSTKLEDSAMYFCASYVVGGTEAFFGQGTRLTVV.

Written as DNA, the CDR3 is TGTGCCAGCAGGCCGACTTTGTATTCACCCCTCCACTTT. This gives the protein CASRPTLYSPLHF. The V gene is TRBV27, the J gene TRBJ1-6; D gene ambiguous. Germline V CDR1 and CDR2: MNHEY, SMNVEV (reference sequence). The CDR3 has 13 residues. Trimming left V 6 bases short and J 8 bases short, with 11 bases between.

This clone was seen many times. The V gene is TRBV7-8, the J gene TRBJ2-6, with D perhaps matching TRBD2 (5 bases). Looked up from germline, CDR1 is SGHVS and CDR2 is FQNEAQ. The CDR3 runs to 15 residues. Between the trimmed V and J ends, which lost 3 bases and 1 base, there was a span of 7 bases. DNA for the CDR3: TGTGCCAGCAGCTTGAGGGAATCTGGGGCCAACGTCCTGACTTTC. Protein: CASSLRESGANVLTF.

V gene TRBV30 combines with J gene TRBJ1-4; TRBD1 matches at 8 bases. Germline CDR1 GTSNPN, CDR2 SVGIG (reference sequence). The CDR3 extends over 14 amino acids. V lost 3 bases to trimming and J lost 7 bases; unmatched junction nucleotides: 7. In DNA, the CDR3 is TGTGCCTGGAGGGCGGCAGGGGGCGTTGAAAAACTGTTTTTT. Its protein product is CAWRAAGGVEKLFF.

This sequence joins TRBV6-2 or TRBV6-3 and TRBJ2-1; 10 bases fit TRBD2. The CDR3 loop spans 16 amino acids. CDR1 is MNHEY and CDR2 is SVGEGT in the germline V gene. V lost 4 bases and J lost 6; bases outside the gene matches: 9. DNA of the CDR3: TGTGCCAGCAGTTTACAGCGGCTAGCGGGGGTCAATGAGCAGTTCTTC. Residues: CASSLQRLAGVNEQFF.

V gene TRBV7-9 combines with J gene TRBJ2-1; tentatively, D is TRBD1 (5 bases). The V gene lost 5 bases and the J gene lost 8 bases, with 19 bases spanning the gap. The CDR3 covers 15 residues. Germline assignment: CDR1 SEHNR and CDR2 FQNEAQ (reference sequence). CDR3 sequence reads: CASSPFQGRVDEQFF. In DNA form, the CDR3 reads TGTGCCAGCAGCCCTTTCCAGGGAAGGGTCGATGAGCAGTTCTTC. Variable domain in full (rest from reference TRBV7-9 and TRBJ2-1): DTGVSQNPRHKITKRGQNVTFRCDPISEHNRLYWYRQTLGQGPEFLTYFQNEAQLEKSRLLSDRFSAERPKGSFSTLEIQRTEQGDSAMYLCASSPFQGRVDEQFFGPGTRLTVL.

This chain uses TRBV14 with TRBJ1-1; D not certain. Trimming pared 1 base from V and 1 base from J, leaving 10 bases between. Germline-derived CDR1 and CDR2 are SGHDN and FVKESK. CDR3 size: 15 residues. This chain's CDR3 is CASSQGVRRNTEAFF. CDR3 coding DNA: TGTGCCAGCAGCCAAGGAGTCCGGAGGAACACTGAAGCTTTCTTT.

The V call is TRBV2, the J call TRBJ1-5; D perhaps matches TRBD1 (6 bases). The CDR3 contains 16 residues. The germline gives CDR1 SNHLY, CDR2 FYNNEI. Trimming removed 8 bases from V and 0 bases from J, with 17 bases in between. The CDR3 coding sequence is TGTGCCAGCGCCACGTCGGGGGCGTATAGCAATCAGCCCCAGCATTTT. Translated: CASATSGAYSNQPQHF.

The CDR3 DNA follows: TGTGCCAGCGCTTTGGGACAGGGTATGTACGAGCAGTACTTC. Protein: CASALGQGMYEQYF. V and J are TRBV6-5 and TRBJ2-7, with 9 bases lining up with TRBD1. The trim removed 8 bases at V and 4 bases at J, leaving 9 bases unmatched. The CDR3 consists of 14 residues. Germline-derived CDR1 and CDR2 are MNHEY and SVGAGI.

The chain links TRBV2 to TRBJ1-2, with TRBD1 matching over 9 bases. Germline CDR1 and CDR2: SNHLY and FYNNEI. J gave up 8 bases and V 6 bases, and 13 bases lay outside the gene matches. The CDR3 extends over 15 amino acids. The CDR3 here is CASSVQGLGTGGYTF. The CDR3 region has the DNA TGTGCCAGCAGCGTTCAGGGTTTAGGGACAGGGGGCTACACCTTC.

This chain connects TRBV6-2 or TRBV6-3 to TRBJ1-6; 7 bases are shared with TRBD1. Trimming at V came to 5 bases and at J to 8 bases, leaving 9 bases not matched to a gene. The CDR3 is 15 residues long. Germline lookup yields CDR1 MNHEY and CDR2 SVGEGT. The CDR3 DNA follows: TGTGCCAGCAGTCTTATAACAGGGGCGGATTCACCCCTCCACTTT. Protein sequence: CASSLITGADSPLHF.

On this clone itself: Other DNA sequences within the sample encode an identical CDR3. The rearrangement joins TRBV12-3 or TRBV12-4 to TRBJ2-7; D uncertain. This CDR3 has 12 residues. Trimming shortened V by 6 bases and J by 2 bases, and 8 bases separated the two germline ends. CDR3 region: CASSRGTYEQYF. The CDR3 DNA is TGTGCCAGCAGCCGTGGAACCTACGAGCAGTACTTC.

A note on this clone: Other DNA sequences in the sample encode the same CDR3. The rearrangement links TRBV3-1 (or the pseudogene TRBV3-2) to TRBJ1-6, with D possibly TRBD1 on 5 matching bases. The V end lost 1 base, the J end lost 8 bases, and 6 bases lay between the germline ends. This CDR3 region has 13 residues. The V gene's germline CDR1 is LGHDT and CDR2 YNNKEL (reference sequence). CDR3 sequence reads: CASSQARDSPLHF. The CDR3 DNA is TGTGCCAGCAGCCAAGCCAGGGATTCACCCCTCCACTTT.

This clone turned up a few times. The CDR3 nucleotides are TGTGCCAGCAGTTCCCATTCCCCGAACACTGAAGCTTTCTTT. Translating it yields CASSSHSPNTEAFF. The V gene is TRBV6-5, the J gene TRBJ1-1; D not certain. Germline V gene data show CDR1 as MNHEY and CDR2 as SVGAGI. The CDR3 extends over 14 amino acids. V lost 4 bases and J 1 base, leaving 10 bases between the germline ends.

The V gene is TRBV5-1, the J gene TRBJ2-2; 9 bases match TRBD1. Germline CDR1 SGHRS, CDR2 YFSETQ. There are 18 residues in the CDR3. V dropped 6 bases and J dropped 2; count of bases not matched to a gene: 14. The CDR3 coding sequence is TGCGCCAGCAATTCCGGGACAGGGACAAGCCCAAACACCGGGGAGCTGTTTTTT. Encoded protein: CASNSGTGTSPNTGELFF.

The chain employs TRBV7-3 and TRBJ2-2; D not certain. Per the germline V gene, CDR1 is SGHTA and CDR2 is FQGTGA. The V end was cut by 1 base, the J end by 3 bases, with 9 bases between. The CDR3 has 15 residues. Here the CDR3 reads CASSLRGFDTGELFF. CDR3 nucleotides: TGTGCCAGCAGCTTAAGAGGCTTCGACACCGGGGAGCTGTTTTTT.

The rearrangement joins TRBV6-5 to TRBJ1-3; D uncertain. This CDR3 region has 15 residues. The germline V and J ends were trimmed by 0 bases and 0 bases, with 6 bases remaining between them. Germline V gives CDR1 MNHEY, CDR2 SVGAGI. The DNA of the CDR3 is TGTGCCAGCAGTTACTCTTTTAACTCTGGAAACACCATATATTTT. As protein: CASSYSFNSGNTIYF.

V usage is TRBV7-9 and J usage is TRBJ1-1; a weak D match, TRBD1 (6 bases). The CDR3 contains 14 residues. Germline CDR1 SEHNR, CDR2 FQNEAQ (reference sequence). V lost 7 bases and J lost 6, with 18 bases in between. This CDR3 reads CASTRGGGFPEAFF. The CDR3 region has the DNA TGTGCCAGCACCCGAGGAGGGGGGTTCCCTGAAGCTTTCTTT.

The rearrangement links TRBV2 to TRBJ2-2; tentatively, D is TRBD2 (6 bases). Trimming shortened V by 7 bases and J by 3 bases, and 12 bases separated the two germline ends. Germline V gene sequence: CDR1 SNHLY, CDR2 FYNNEI. The CDR3 sequence is 14 residues long. The CDR3 protein is CASKSGEDTGELFF. CDR3 sequence (DNA): TGTGCCAGCAAGTCGGGGGAAGACACCGGGGAGCTGTTTTTT. The entire variable domain, with the rest obtained from reference TRBV2 and TRBJ2-2, is as follows: EPEVTQTPSHQVTQMGQEVILRCVPISNHLYFYWYRQILGQKVEFLVSFYNNEISEKSEIFDDQFSVERPDGSNFTLKIRSTKLEDSAMYFCASKSGEDTGELFFGEGSRLTVL.

The rearrangement links TRBV5-1 to TRBJ2-1; 7 bases map to TRBD2. The trim removed 0 bases at V and 5 bases at J, leaving 8 bases unmatched. The CDR3 covers 16 residues. Per germline, CDR1 SGHRS and CDR2 YFSETQ. This CDR3 reads CASSLVGGTINNEQFF. The CDR3 DNA sequence: TGCGCCAGCAGCTTGGTGGGGGGGACTATTAACAATGAGCAGTTCTTC.

This rearrangement joins TRBV6-2 or TRBV6-3 to TRBJ1-5; D is unresolved. Trimming took off 2 bases at V and 6 bases at J, with 8 bases between the two ends. Germline V gives CDR1 MNHEY, CDR2 SVGEGT. The CDR3 is 13 amino acids. The CDR3 loop is CASSYKRLQPQHF. CDR3 in DNA: TGTGCCAGCAGTTACAAGAGGCTTCAGCCCCAGCATTTT.

This clone was recorded only once. The chain links TRBV4-2 to TRBJ2-1; either TRBD1 or TRBD2 may supply D (5 bases each). The CDR3 length is 17 residues. Trimming pared 0 bases from V and 0 bases from J, leaving 12 bases between. Germline CDR1 is LGHNA and CDR2 is YNFKEQ. The CDR3 DNA follows: TGTGCCAGCAGCCAAGATTCCGGGGCCGGCTCCTACAATGAGCAGTTCTTC. This encodes CASSQDSGAGSYNEQFF.

This clone was seen once. V is TRBV6-5 and J is TRBJ1-1; D remains unclear. Germline-derived CDR1 and CDR2 are MNHEY and SVGAGI. Trimming removed 8 bases from V and 0 bases from J, with 10 bases in between. The CDR3 sequence is 13 residues long. The CDR3 nucleotides read TGTGCCAGCTTAAACAGAGTGAACACTGAAGCTTTCTTT. Its translation: CASLNRVNTEAFF.

The rearrangement links TRBV2 to TRBJ1-2; 9 bases agree with TRBD1. Germline CDR1 SNHLY, CDR2 FYNNEI. The V segment lost 3 bases and the J segment 4 bases; nucleotides outside the gene matches: 15. The CDR3 loop spans 18 amino acids. DNA for the CDR3: TGTGCCAGCAGTGAGGTCAGGGGACAGGGTAGAAAGGGCTATGGCTACACCTTC. Amino acid sequence: CASSEVRGQGRKGYGYTF.

This chain joins TRBV6-5 and TRBJ2-5, with D possibly called TRBD1 or TRBD2 (5 bases each). The CDR3 covers 13 residues. The germline CDR1 and CDR2 sequences are MNHEY and SVGAGI. The V and J ends lost 8 bases and 5 bases respectively, with 15 bases between them. CDR3 nucleotides: TGTGCCAGCGGAACCCCGTGGGGGGAGACCCAGTACTTC. This gives the protein CASGTPWGETQYF.